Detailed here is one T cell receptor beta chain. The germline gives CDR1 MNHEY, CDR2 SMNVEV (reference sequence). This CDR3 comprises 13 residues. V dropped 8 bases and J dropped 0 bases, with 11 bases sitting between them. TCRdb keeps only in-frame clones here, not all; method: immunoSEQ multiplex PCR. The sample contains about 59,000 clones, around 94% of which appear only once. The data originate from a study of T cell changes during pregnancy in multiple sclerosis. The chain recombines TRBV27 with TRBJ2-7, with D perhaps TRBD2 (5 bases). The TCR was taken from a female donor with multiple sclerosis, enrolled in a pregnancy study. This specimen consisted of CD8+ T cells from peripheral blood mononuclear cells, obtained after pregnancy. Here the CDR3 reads CASGRGSSYEQYF. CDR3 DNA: TGTGCCAGCGGACGGGGTAGCTCCTACGAGCAGTACTTC.